This entry features one T cell receptor (beta chain) sequence. Sequenced by immunoSEQ multiplex PCR; TCRdb stores in-frame clones only, minus some. The repertoire holds around 300,000 clones, with roughly 88% as singletons. Ages ranged from about 18 to 89 years, with residence in around 24 US areas. Each participant's cohort was designated according to participant-reported clinical history. These data come from a study of blood T cell repertoires in COVID-19. Study at large: There were acute and convalescent COVID-19 samples, and they came from the United States, Italy and Spain.

The V gene lost 0 bases and the J gene lost 0 bases, with 12 bases spanning the gap. CDR3 length equals 16 residues. Germline CDR1 MNHEY, CDR2 SVGEGT. The sequence was obtained from a man younger than 45 who had recovered from COVID-19. Sequenced input: PBMCs or T cells enriched from blood (not recorded which). This rearrangement joins TRBV6-2 or TRBV6-3 to TRBJ2-7; maybe TRBD2 (6 bases). The CDR3: CASSYSAGHLSYEQYF. Written as DNA, the CDR3 is TGTGCCAGCAGTTACTCGGCGGGGCACCTCTCCTACGAGCAGTACTTC.